A selection of T cell receptor beta chains follows, all from one sample in a study of OX40 agonist ivuxolimab in advanced cancers. TCRdb's copy holds only in-frame clones and misses some; the assay was immunoSEQ multiplex PCR. The sample includes about 80,000 clones, roughly 90% of them seen just once. The sample consisted of CD4+ or CD8+ T cells sorted from blood, taken in a trial of the OX40 agonist ivuxolimab. These receptors all stem from an adult with an advanced solid tumor such as melanoma, head and neck, liver or kidney cancer. Both conserved end residues are part of each CDR3. The D gene is left open where the match is weak. For some rows the clone size is stated as once, few or many, or as a class when expanded; others skip it.

TRBV6-6	-	TRBJ2-7	-	CASSYSAGYEQYF	TGTGCCAGCAGTTACTCGGCAGGGTACGAGCAGTACTTC
TRBV2	-	TRBJ1-4	-	CASSETAATNEKLFF	TGTGCCAGCAGCGAAACAGCAGCAACTAATGAAAAACTGTTTTTT
TRBV9	-	TRBJ1-3	-	CASSVGGSSGNTIYF	TGTGCCAGCAGCGTAGGAGGGAGCTCTGGAAACACCATATATTTT
TRBV27	-	TRBJ2-6	-	CASSLWGPAGSLGANVLTF	TGTGCCAGCAGTTTATGGGGACCCGCAGGGTCTCTAGGGGCCAACGTCCTGACTTTC
TRBV2	-	TRBJ2-5	-	CASCRALGGPETQYF	TGTGCCAGCTGCCGGGCCCTGGGGGGGCCGGAGACCCAGTACTTC
TRBV29-1	once	TRBJ1-1	TRBD1	CSVEVDRGLGTEAFF	TGCAGCGTTGAGGTGGACAGGGGGCTGGGTACTGAAGCTTTCTTT
TRBV11-2	-	TRBJ2-3	TRBD2	CASSFEVAGGPGTDTQYF	TGTGCCAGCAGCTTCGAGGTAGCGGGGGGGCCGGGGACAGATACGCAGTATTTT
TRBV29-1	once	TRBJ2-7	TRBD1	CSVEGQDPEQYF	TGCAGCGTTGAGGGACAGGACCCCGAGCAGTACTTC
TRBV19	-	TRBJ2-7	-	CASSIRPGYYEQYF	TGTGCCAGTAGTATTCGGCCAGGTTACTACGAGCAGTACTTC
TRBV4-2	few	TRBJ2-2	TRBD1	CASSQGVAQGAGELFF	TGTGCCAGCAGCCAAGGCGTAGCTCAGGGGGCCGGGGAGCTGTTTTTT
TRBV28	once	TRBJ2-7	-	CASSLLGDYEQYF	TGTGCCAGCAGCCTGCTGGGGGACTACGAGCAGTACTTC
TRBV29-1	-	TRBJ2-7	TRBD1	CSVEPGQGIYEQYF	TGCAGCGTTGAACCGGGACAGGGTATCTACGAGCAGTACTTC
TRBV4-1	-	TRBJ1-1	-	CASSQVGGKTEAFF	TGCGCCAGCAGCCAAGTGGGGGGCAAAACTGAAGCTTTCTTT
TRBV9	-	TRBJ1-1	-	CASSEGGWGANTEAFF	TGTGCCAGCAGCGAAGGGGGTTGGGGCGCGAACACTGAAGCTTTCTTT
TRBV4-1	once	TRBJ2-7	TRBD1	CASSQGPGQQYEQYF	TGCGCCAGCAGCCAAGGTCCGGGACAGCAATACGAGCAGTACTTC
TRBV4-3	-	TRBJ1-2	-	CASSQRFPGDYTF	TGCGCCAGCAGCCAACGGTTTCCGGGAGACTACACCTTC
TRBV5-4	-	TRBJ2-7	-	CASSPPGSGRHEQYF	TGTGCCAGCAGCCCACCCGGGTCAGGGAGGCACGAGCAGTACTTC
TRBV6-6	-	TRBJ1-5	TRBD1	CASSRTGVGNQPQHF	TGTGCCAGCAGCCGGACAGGGGTCGGGAATCAGCCCCAGCATTTT
TRBV15	-	TRBJ1-5	-	CATSGDTNQPQHF	TGTGCCACCAGCGGGGACACCAATCAGCCCCAGCATTTT
TRBV28	-	TRBJ2-3	TRBD2	CASSSSSGLRPDTQYF	TGTGCCAGCAGTTCGTCTAGCGGTTTAAGGCCAGATACGCAGTATTTT
TRBV27	-	TRBJ2-5	-	CASSLSQTRETQYF	TGTGCCAGCAGTTTATCACAGACCCGGGAGACCCAGTACTTC
TRBV12-2	-	TRBJ2-7	-	CASRLEPPTGGVYEQYF	TGTGCAAGTCGCTTAGAACCCCCGACAGGGGGAGTCTACGAGCAGTACTTC
TRBV7-3	-	TRBJ1-6	-	CASSLFVGSPLHF	TGTGCCAGCAGCTTATTCGTGGGGTCACCCCTCCACTTT
TRBV7-6	-	TRBJ2-3	TRBD2	CASSLLAGHTDTQYF	TGTGCCAGCAGCTTGCTAGCGGGGCACACAGATACGCAGTATTTT
TRBV7-2	-	TRBJ2-7	-	CASSLEGSALSYEQYF	TGTGCCAGCAGCTTAGAGGGTAGCGCCCTCTCCTACGAGCAGTACTTC
TRBV7-8	-	TRBJ2-3	TRBD2	CASSLAMSLAGVTSSTDTQYF	TGTGCCAGTAGCTTAGCAATGAGCCTAGCGGGGGTAACCTCTAGCACAGATACGCAGTATTTT
TRBV15	-	TRBJ1-2	-	CATSSRGAHYGYTF	TGTGCCACCAGCAGCCGCGGGGCGCACTATGGCTACACCTTC
TRBV10-3	-	TRBJ2-2	-	CATSGEYGELFF	TGTGCCACCTCCGGGGAATACGGGGAGCTGTTTTTT